Included here is one T cell receptor beta chain sequence, with context. These data are taken from a study of patients and donors after allogeneic stem cell transplantation. Germline CDR1 and CDR2: SQVTM and ANQGSEA. The junction had 11 bases not matched to a gene; V was cut back by 5 bases and J by 7 bases. The CDR3 is made up of 13 amino acids. TCRdb reprocessed the RT-PCR reads with MiXCR, giving one entry per CDR3 protein. The sample holds about 960,000 distinct CDR3 sequences; roughly 18% are singletons and the top ten take about 6%. The chain couples TRBV29-1 to TRBJ2-7; the match to TRBD1 covers 7 bases. The sequenced material came from blood, either unsorted or a sorted T cell fraction (not recorded which). This clonotype was obtained from a human donor who was either an allogeneic HSCT recipient or a stem cell or donor lymphocyte infusion donor (not recorded which). It is not recorded whose cells these are; they may come from a transplant donor. The CDR3 protein is CSVPGTASREQYF. CDR3 nucleotide sequence: TGCAGCGTTCCCGGGACAGCTTCTAGGGAGCAGTACTTC.